This T cell receptor beta chain was retrieved from a study of T-cell reconstitution after alpha-beta-depleted transplantation in children. Ten or more counts support this clonotype. Its target is unknown. Unique molecular identifiers were built into the TCRbeta library. TCRdb independently ran MiXCR on the PCR reads; one entry per CDR3 protein. This table has some 200,000 distinct CDR3 sequences, roughly 8.3% appearing once. Study results and caveats: After transplant, high TCRbeta diversity at day 60 in some patients arose from surviving recipient T cells and thymic progenitors.

The sequence was obtained from a male patient between 2 and 15 years old who had a stem cell transplant for acute myeloid leukemia, so the T cells may come from the graft donor. Sequences were derived from PBMCs, mostly from graft donor cells, sampled 360 days after TCRalphabeta/CD19-depleted stem cell transplant.

The CDR3 loop reads CASSKHQETQYF. DNA of the CDR3: TGTGCCAGCAGCAAACACCAAGAGACCCAGTACTTC. This rearrangement joins TRBV6-5 to TRBJ2-5; D is ambiguous. CDR3 size: 12 residues. Germline V gene sequence: CDR1 MNHEY, CDR2 SVGAGI. Trimming removed 6 bases from V and 0 bases from J, with 5 bases in between.